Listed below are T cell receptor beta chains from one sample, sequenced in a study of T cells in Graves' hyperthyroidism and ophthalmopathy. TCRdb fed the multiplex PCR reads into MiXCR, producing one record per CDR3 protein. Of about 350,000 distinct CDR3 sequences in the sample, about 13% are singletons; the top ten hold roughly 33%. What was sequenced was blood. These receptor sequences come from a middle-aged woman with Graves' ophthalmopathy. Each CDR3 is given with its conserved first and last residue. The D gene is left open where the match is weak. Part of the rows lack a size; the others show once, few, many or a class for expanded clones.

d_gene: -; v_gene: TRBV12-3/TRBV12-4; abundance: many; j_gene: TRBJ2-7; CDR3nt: TGTGCCAGCAGTTTCGCAGGGGAAGCCTACGAGCAGTACTTC; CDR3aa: CASSFAGEAYEQYF
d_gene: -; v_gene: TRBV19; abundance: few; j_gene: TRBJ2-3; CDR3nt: TGTGCCAGTAGTGTTTCCGGGCCCCTCGATACGCAGTATTTT; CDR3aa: CASSVSGPLDTQYF
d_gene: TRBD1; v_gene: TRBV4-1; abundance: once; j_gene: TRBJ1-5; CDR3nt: TGCGCCAGCAGCCAAGCCGGACAGGGGGCCAATCAGCCCCAGCATTTT; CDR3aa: CASSQAGQGANQPQHF
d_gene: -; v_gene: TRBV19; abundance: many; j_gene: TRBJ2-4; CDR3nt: TGTGCCAGTAGTACCGACGGATCTAACATTCAGTACTTC; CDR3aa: CASSTDGSNIQYF
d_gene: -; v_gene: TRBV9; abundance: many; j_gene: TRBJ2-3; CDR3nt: TGTGCCAGCAGCGTAGAAGGGTTGAGCACAGATACGCAGTATTTT; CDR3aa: CASSVEGLSTDTQYF
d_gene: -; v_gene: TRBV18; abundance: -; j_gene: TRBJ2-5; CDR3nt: TGTGCCAGCTCACCAAGGGGACAAAGAGAGACCCAGTACTTC; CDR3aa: CASSPRGQRETQYF
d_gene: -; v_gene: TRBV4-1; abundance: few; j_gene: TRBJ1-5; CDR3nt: TGCGCCAGCAGCCATAATGACATTAGCAATCAGCCCCAGCATTTT; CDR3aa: CASSHNDISNQPQHF
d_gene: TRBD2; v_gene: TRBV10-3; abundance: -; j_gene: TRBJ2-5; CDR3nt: TGTGCCATCAGTGACTCAAGGGTGGGGGGAGGGCCAGGAGAGACCCAGTACTTC; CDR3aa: CAISDSRVGGGPGETQYF
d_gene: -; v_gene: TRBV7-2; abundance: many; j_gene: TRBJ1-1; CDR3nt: TGTGCCAGCAGCGAGGAAGGGAGGGGAGCTTTCTTT; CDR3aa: CASSEEGRGAFF
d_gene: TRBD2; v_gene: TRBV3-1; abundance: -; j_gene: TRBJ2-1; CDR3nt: TGTGCCAGCAGTAAAGGGACTAGGATGTTCAATGAGCAGTTCTTC; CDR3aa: CASSKGTRMFNEQFF
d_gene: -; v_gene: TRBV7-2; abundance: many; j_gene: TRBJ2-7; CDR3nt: TGTGCCAGCAGCTTCGGTACCGGCCTCTACGAGCAGTACTTC; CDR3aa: CASSFGTGLYEQYF
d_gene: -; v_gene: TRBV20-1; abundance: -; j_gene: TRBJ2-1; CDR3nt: TGCAGTGCTAGGGAGGCTGGAGATGAGCAGTTCTTC; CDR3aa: CSAREAGDEQFF
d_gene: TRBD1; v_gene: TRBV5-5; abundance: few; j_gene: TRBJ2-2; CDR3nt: TGTGCCAGCAGCCCCCCGGGACAGATGAACACCGGGGAGCTGTTTTTT; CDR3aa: CASSPPGQMNTGELFF
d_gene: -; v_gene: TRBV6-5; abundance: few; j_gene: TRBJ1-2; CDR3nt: TGTGCCAGCAGTTACTTCCGGAACTATGGCTACACCTTC; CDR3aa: CASSYFRNYGYTF
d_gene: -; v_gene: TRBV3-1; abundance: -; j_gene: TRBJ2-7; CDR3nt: TGTGCCAGCAGCCGAGCTAGGGGCGAGCAGTACTTC; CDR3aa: CASSRARGEQYF
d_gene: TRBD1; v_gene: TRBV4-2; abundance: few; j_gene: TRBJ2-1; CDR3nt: TGTGCCAGCAGCGCCTCCCCAGGGGGTTACAATGAGCAGTTCTTC; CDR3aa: CASSASPGGYNEQFF
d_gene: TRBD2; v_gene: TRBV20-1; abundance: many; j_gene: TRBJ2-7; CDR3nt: TGCAGTGCTAGTACCGGGACTAGCGGGAGAAAGAGGAGCTCCTACGAGCAGTACTTC; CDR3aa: CSASTGTSGRKRSSYEQYF
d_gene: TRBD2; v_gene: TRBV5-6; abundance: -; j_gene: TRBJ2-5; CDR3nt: TGTGCCAGCAGTTGGGGACTAGGACAAGAGACCCAATACTTC; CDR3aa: CASSWGLGQETQYF
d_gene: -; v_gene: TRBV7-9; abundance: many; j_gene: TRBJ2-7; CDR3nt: TGTGCCAGCACGCTGGGGTCCTACGAGCAGTACTTC; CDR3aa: CASTLGSYEQYF
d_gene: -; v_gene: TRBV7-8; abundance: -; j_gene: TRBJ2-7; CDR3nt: TGTGCCAGCATCTCATCACCCGGGGAATACGAGCAGTACTTC; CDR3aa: CASISSPGEYEQYF
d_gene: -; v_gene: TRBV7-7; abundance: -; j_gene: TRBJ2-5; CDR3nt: TGTGCTAGCAGCCCGACGTTCGGGGAAGCACAAGAGACCCAGTACTTC; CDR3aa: CASSPTFGEAQETQYF
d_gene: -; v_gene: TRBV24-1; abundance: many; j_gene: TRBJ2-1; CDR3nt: TGTGCCACCAGTGTCCCGGGGTCCGGGACAGAGCAGTTCTTC; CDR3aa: CATSVPGSGTEQFF
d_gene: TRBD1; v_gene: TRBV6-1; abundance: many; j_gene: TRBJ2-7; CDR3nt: TGTGCCAGCAGGGACAGGCAACTCTCCTACGAGCAGTACTTC; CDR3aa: CASRDRQLSYEQYF